This T cell receptor (beta chain) was observed in a study of siplizumab effects on memory and regulatory T cells. Remarks on this clone: Antigen specificity is unknown.

Naive, memory, effector memory and TEMRA subsets that were unstimulated underwent sequencing in a few donor pairs. The data were produced by immunoSEQ multiplex PCR, yet TCRdb's version contains in-frame clones alone and is incomplete. The repertoire holds around 65,000 clones, with approximately 79% as singletons. General study findings and limits: Both greater diversity than memory cells and a major contribution to the alloresponse seemed to characterize naive T cells.

The V and J ends lost 1 base and 1 base, in that order; junction bases with no gene match: 5. There are 16 residues in the CDR3. Germline V gene data show CDR1 as KGHSH and CDR2 as LQKENI. The chain links TRBV18 to TRBJ1-2; TRBD1 agrees at 8 bases. The TCR sequence derives from a human donor in good health. The source material was memory CD4+ T cells sorted from blood. Here the CDR3 reads CASSPQRQGSNYGYTF. The CDR3, as DNA: TGTGCCAGCTCACCACAGAGACAGGGGAGTAACTATGGCTACACCTTC.